Sequencing of this T cell receptor beta chain was carried out in a study of cytomegalovirus exposure and HLA in healthy donors. The study ran its PCR with 60 Vbeta and 13 Jbeta primers. Generated by immunoSEQ multiplex PCR, the TCRdb table keeps only in-frame clones and is missing some. The repertoire holds around 100,000 clones, with about 77% as singletons. This clone has only a few counts. The CDR3 is made up of 16 amino acids. V was pared by 3 bases and J by 3 bases, with 6 bases of the junction left unmatched. Germline CDR1 SGDLS, CDR2 YYNGEE. Sequencing was performed on PBMCs. The TCR was taken from a woman aged 18-29 years in good health and CMV-seropositive. J is TRBJ1-3 and V is TRBV9; the match to TRBD1 covers 10 bases. This CDR3 is CASSGLGQGSGNTIYF. For the CDR3, the DNA is TGTGCCAGCAGCGGACTGGGACAGGGGAGTGGAAACACCATATATTTT.